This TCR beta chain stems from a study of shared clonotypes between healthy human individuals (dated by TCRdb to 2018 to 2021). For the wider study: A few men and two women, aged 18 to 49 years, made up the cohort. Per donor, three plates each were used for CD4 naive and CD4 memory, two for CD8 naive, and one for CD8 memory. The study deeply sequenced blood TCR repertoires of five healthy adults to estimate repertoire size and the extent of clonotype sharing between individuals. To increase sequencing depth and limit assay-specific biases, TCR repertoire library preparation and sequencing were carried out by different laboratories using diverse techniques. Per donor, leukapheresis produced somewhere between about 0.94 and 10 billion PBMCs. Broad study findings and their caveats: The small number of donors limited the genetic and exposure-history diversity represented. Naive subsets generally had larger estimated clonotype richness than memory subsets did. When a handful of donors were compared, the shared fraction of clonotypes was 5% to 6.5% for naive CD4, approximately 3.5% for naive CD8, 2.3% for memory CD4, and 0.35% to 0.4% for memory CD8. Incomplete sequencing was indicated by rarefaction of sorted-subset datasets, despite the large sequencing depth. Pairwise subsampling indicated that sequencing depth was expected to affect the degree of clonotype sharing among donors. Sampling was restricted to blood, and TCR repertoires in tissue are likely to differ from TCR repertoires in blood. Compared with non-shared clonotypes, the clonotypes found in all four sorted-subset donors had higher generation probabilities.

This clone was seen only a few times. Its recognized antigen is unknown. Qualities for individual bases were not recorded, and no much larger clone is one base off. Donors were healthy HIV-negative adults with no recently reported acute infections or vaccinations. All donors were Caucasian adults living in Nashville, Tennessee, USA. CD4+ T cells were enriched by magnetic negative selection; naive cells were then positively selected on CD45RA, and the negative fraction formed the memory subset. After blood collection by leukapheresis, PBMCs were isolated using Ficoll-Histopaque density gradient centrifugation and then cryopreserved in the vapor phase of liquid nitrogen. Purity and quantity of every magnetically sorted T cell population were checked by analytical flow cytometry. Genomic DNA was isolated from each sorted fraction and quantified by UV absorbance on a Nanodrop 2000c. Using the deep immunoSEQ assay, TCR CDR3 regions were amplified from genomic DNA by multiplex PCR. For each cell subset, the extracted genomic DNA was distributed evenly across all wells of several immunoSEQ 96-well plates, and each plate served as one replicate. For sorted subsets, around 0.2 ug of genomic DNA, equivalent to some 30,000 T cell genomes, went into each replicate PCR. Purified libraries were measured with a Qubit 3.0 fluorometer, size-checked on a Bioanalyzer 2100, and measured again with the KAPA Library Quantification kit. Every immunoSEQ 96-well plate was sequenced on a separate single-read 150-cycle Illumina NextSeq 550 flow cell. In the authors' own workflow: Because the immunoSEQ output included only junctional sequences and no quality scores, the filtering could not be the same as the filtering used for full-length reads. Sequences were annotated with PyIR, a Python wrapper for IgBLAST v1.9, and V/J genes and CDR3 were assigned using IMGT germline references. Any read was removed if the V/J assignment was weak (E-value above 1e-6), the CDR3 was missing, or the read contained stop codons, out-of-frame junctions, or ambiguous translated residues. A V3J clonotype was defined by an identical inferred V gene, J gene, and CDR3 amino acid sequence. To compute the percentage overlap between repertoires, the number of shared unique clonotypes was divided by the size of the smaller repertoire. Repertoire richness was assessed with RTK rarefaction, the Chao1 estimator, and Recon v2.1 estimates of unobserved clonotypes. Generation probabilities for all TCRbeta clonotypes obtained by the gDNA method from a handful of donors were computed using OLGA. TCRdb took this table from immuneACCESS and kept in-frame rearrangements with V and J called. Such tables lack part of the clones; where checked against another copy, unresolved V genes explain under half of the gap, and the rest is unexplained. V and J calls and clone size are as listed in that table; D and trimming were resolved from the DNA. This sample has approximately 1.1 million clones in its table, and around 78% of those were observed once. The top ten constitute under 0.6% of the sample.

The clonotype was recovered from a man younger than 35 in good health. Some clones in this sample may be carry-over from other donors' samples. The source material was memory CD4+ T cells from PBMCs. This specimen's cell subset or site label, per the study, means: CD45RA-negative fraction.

The CDR3 is CASSTGDRRQETQYF. In nucleotide form, the sequence is TGTGCCAGCAGTACAGGGGACAGAAGGCAAGAGACCCAGTACTTC. The sequence joins TRBV27 to TRBJ2-5; the junction holds 7 bases that match TRBD1. From cysteine to phenylalanine, the CDR3 is 15 amino acids long. Just CDR3 DNA is preserved here, 45 bases in frame from base 1. The germline V gene (reference sequence) sets CDR1 to MNHEY and CDR2 to SMNVEV. At the junction V is shortened by 5 bases and J by 2 bases; bases outside the gene matches: 8.